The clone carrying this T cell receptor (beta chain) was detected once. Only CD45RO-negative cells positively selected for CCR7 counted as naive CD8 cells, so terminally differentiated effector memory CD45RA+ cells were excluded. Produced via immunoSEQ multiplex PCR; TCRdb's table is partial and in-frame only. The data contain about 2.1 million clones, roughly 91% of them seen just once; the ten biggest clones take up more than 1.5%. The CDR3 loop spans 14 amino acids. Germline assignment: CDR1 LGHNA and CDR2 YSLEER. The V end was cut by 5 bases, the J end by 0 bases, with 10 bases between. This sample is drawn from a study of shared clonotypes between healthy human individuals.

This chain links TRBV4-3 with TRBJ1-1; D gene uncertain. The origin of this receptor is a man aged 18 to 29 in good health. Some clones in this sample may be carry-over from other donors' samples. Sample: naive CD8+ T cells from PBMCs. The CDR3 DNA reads TGCGCCAGCAGCTTACAAGCAGTGAACACTGAAGCTTTCTTT. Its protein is CASSLQAVNTEAFF.